The entry below describes one T cell receptor (beta chain). The data stem from a study of OX40 agonist ivuxolimab in advanced cancers. CDR1 MDHEN and CDR2 SYDVKM come from the germline V gene. The CDR3 is 15 amino acids. J gave up 0 bases and V 4 bases, and 4 bases lay outside the gene matches. Assay used: immunoSEQ multiplex PCR; TCRdb lists only in-frame clones, some missing. The repertoire has about 43,000 clones, 75% to 85% of them found once; the top ten carry 4% to 4.5%. The sequence derives from an adult with an advanced solid tumor such as melanoma, head and neck, liver or kidney cancer. This sequence joins TRBV28 and TRBJ1-2, with 8 bases that match TRBD1. Sequenced material: CD4+ or CD8+ T cells sorted from blood, taken in a trial of the OX40 agonist ivuxolimab. CDR3 sequence: CASSYGQGSNYGYTF. Written as DNA, the CDR3 is TGTGCCAGCAGTTACGGACAGGGTTCTAACTATGGCTACACCTTC.